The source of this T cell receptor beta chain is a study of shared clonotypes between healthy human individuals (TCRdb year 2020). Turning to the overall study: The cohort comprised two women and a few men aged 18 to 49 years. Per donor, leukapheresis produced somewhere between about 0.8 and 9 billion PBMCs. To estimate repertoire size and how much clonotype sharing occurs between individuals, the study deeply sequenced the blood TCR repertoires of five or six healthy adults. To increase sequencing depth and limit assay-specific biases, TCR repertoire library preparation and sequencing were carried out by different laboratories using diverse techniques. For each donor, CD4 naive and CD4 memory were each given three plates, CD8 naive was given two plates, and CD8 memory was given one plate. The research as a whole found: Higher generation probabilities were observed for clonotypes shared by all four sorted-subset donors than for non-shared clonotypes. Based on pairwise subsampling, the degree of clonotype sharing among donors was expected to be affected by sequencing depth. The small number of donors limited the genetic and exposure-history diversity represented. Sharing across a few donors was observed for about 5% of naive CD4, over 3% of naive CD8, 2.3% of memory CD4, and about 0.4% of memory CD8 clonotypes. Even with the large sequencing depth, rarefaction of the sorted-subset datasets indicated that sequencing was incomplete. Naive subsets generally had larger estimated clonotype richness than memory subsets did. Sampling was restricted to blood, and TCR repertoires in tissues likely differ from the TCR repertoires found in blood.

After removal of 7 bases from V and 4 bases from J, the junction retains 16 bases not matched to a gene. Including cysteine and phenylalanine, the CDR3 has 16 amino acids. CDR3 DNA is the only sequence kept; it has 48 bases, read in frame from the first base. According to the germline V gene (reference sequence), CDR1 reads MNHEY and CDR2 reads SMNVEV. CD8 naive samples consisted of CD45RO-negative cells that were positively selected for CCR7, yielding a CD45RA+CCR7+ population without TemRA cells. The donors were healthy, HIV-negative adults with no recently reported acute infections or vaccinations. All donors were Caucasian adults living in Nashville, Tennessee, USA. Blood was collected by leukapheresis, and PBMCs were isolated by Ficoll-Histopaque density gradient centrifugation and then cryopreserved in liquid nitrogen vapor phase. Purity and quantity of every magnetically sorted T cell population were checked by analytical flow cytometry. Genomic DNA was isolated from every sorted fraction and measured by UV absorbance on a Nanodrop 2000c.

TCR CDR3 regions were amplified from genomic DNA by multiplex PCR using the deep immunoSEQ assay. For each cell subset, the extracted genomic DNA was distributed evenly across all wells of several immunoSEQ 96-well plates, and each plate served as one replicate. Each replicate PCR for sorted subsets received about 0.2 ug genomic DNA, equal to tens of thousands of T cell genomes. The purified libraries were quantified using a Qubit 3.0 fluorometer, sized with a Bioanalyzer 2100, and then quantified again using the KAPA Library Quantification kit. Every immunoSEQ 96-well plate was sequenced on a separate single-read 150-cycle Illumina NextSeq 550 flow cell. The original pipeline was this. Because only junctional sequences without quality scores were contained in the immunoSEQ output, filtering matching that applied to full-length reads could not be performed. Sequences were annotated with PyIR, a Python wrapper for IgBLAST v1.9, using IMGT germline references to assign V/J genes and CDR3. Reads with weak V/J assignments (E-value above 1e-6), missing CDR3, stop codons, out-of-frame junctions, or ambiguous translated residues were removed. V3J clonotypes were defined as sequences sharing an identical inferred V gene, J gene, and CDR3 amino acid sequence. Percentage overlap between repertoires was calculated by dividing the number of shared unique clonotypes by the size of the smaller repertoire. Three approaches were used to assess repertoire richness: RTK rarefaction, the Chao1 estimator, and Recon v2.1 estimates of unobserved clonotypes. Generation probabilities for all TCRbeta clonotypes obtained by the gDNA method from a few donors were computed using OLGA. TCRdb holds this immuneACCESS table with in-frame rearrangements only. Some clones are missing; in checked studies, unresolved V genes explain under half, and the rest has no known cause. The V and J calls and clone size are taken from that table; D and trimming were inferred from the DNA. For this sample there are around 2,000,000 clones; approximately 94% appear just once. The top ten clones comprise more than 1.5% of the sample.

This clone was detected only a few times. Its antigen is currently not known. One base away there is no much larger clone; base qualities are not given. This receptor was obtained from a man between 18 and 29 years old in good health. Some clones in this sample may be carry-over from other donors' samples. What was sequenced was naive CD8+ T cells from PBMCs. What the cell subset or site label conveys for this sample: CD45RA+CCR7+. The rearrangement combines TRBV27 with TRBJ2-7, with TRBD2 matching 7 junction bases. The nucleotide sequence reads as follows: TGTGCCAGCACCCTCCTTTTGGGGGAGGGCCGGTACGAGCAGTACTTC. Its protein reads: CASTLLLGEGRYEQYF.